This T cell receptor (beta chain) was identified during a study of T-cell memory formation after mild COVID-19. Study background: The study found TCR clusters largely donor specific. The study's findings and limits: Pre-infection memory already had some responding clones, implying cross-reactive memory joined.

The CDR3 consists of 16 residues. The germline V gene encodes CDR1 DFQATT and CDR2 SNEGSKA (reference sequence). The V and J ends lost 6 bases and 0 bases, in that order; junction bases with no gene match: 10. TCRdb recomputed calls from the 5' RACE reads with MiXCR, one row per CDR3 protein. The sample gives about 400,000 distinct CDR3 sequences, roughly 18% of which show up once; under 25% is in the top ten. About this clonotype itself: Its target is not known.

This sequence joins TRBV20-1 and TRBJ2-2, with 7 bases lining up with TRBD2. The TCR sequence derives from a man aged 18 to 29 who had mild COVID-19 (a few samples of this study predate the infection). Cell type and time point are not known. The sequenced sample was PBMCs or a T cell subset sorted from them (not recorded which). The CDR3 here is CSAGDYSIANTGELFF. In nucleotides, the CDR3 is TGCAGTGCGGGGGACTATTCGATTGCGAACACCGGGGAGCTGTTTTTT.